This TCR beta chain was identified in a study of blood T cell repertoires in COVID-19. The CDR3 is made up of 18 amino acids. TCRdb keeps only in-frame clones here, not all; method: immunoSEQ multiplex PCR. The sample has tens of thousands of clones; roughly 89% are singletons. This receptor was taken from a woman aged 55 to 70 with COVID-19, enrolled during active disease. Specimen: peripheral blood. The chain has TRBV21-1 and TRBJ2-7; the table assigns TRBD2, which was not confirmed against the DNA. TRBV21-1 is a known pseudogene. CDR3 nucleotides: TGTGCCAGCAGCAAACTCGGTGGTAGCGGGAGGACCACCTACGAGCAGTACTTC. Its protein is CASSKLGGSGRTTYEQYF.